The 31 T cell receptor beta chains listed next were all sequenced from one sample in a study of T-cell memory formation after mild COVID-19. Each CDR3 protein is one row after TCRdb ran MiXCR on the 5' RACE reads. This table has around 340,000 distinct CDR3 sequences, 10% to 15% appearing once. Sequencing was carried out using PBMCs or a T cell subset sorted from them (not recorded which). The receptors originated from a man younger than 35 who had mild COVID-19 (a few samples of this study predate the infection). Cell type and time point are not known.

This clonotype was counted ten times or more. The V gene is TRBV9, the J gene TRBJ2-7; D gene uncertain. CDR1 SGDLS and CDR2 YYNGEE come from the germline V gene. Trimming removed 0 bases at V and 3 bases at J, with 13 bases between. This CDR3 is built from 15 residues. This CDR3 is CASSVVPGPDYEQYF. The DNA of the CDR3 is TGTGCCAGCAGCGTAGTGCCCGGGCCCGACTACGAGCAGTACTTC.

This chain connects TRBV7-2 to TRBJ2-3; D is unresolved. CDR1 is SGHTA, CDR2 FQGNSA, per germline. This CDR3 has 13 residues. V was trimmed by 7 bases and J by 0 bases, leaving 8 bases between them. For the CDR3, the DNA is TGTGCCAGCAAGGCAGCTAGCACAGATACGCAGTATTTT. It specifies CASKAASTDTQYF.

This rearrangement joins TRBV18 to TRBJ1-2; 7 bases are a match to TRBD1. V was clipped by 3 bases and J by 5 bases; unmatched bases: 9. The CDR3 sequence is 15 residues long. Germline values: CDR1 KGHSH, CDR2 LQKENI. The CDR3 DNA reads as TGTGCCAGCTCACCTCCCGACAGGGCGGGGTATGGCTACACCTTC. Encoded protein: CASSPPDRAGYGYTF.

This chain uses TRBV12-3 or TRBV12-4 with TRBJ1-6; 9 bases line up with TRBD1. The CDR3 runs 14 residues. The V segment lost 5 bases and the J segment 10 bases; nucleotides outside the gene matches: 6. CDR3 loop: CASSRDRVNSPLHF. The DNA of the CDR3 is TGTGCCAGCAGTCGGGACAGGGTGAACTCACCCCTCCACTTT.

The table lists this clonotype with a few counts. This chain connects TRBV5-6 to TRBJ2-3; weak D call: TRBD2 (7 bases). Per the germline V gene, CDR1 is SGHDT and CDR2 is YYEEEE. The CDR3 has 18 amino acids. The ends were cut back, 1 base at V and 0 bases at J, with 18 bases in the middle. The DNA of the CDR3 is TGTGCCAGCAGCTTGAGGACCGGGGGGCCTCCAAGCACAGATACGCAGTATTTT. It is translated as CASSLRTGGPPSTDTQYF.

This clonotype was picked up a small number of times. V and J are TRBV7-9 and TRBJ1-2, with D hard to call. Germline CDR1 is SEHNR and CDR2 is FQNEAQ (reference sequence). Trimming stripped 5 bases from V and 8 bases from J, with 9 bases between. The CDR3 contains 11 residues. The CDR3 loop is CASSERVGYTF. CDR3 DNA sequence: TGTGCCAGCAGCGAAAGGGTAGGCTACACCTTC. The variable domain in full, with the rest retrieved from reference TRBV7-9 and TRBJ1-2, is DTGVSQNPRHKITKRGQNVTFRCDPISEHNRLYWYRQTLGQGPEFLTYFQNEAQLEKSRLLSDRFSAERPKGSFSTLEIQRTEQGDSAMYLCASSERVGYTFGSGTRLTVV.

The table lists this clonotype with many counts. The chain links TRBV20-1 to TRBJ1-6; D uncertain. CDR1 and CDR2 from the germline V gene are DFQATT and SNEGSKA (reference sequence). The CDR3 loop spans 15 amino acids. Trimming removed 1 base from V and 6 bases from J, with 13 bases in between. The CDR3 nucleotides are TGCAGTGCTAGAGTGAGTGGGCATCTTAATTCACCCCTCCACTTT. Amino acid sequence: CSARVSGHLNSPLHF.

The chain carries TRBV6-2 or TRBV6-3 and TRBJ1-1; 7 positions agree with TRBD1. Germline CDR1 MNHEY, CDR2 SVGEGT. The CDR3 has 15 residues. With V trimmed by 4 bases and J by 0 bases, 5 bases remained unmatched. The DNA of the CDR3 is TGTGCCAGCAGTTTAACCGGGACAGTGAACACTGAAGCTTTCTTT. This codes for CASSLTGTVNTEAFF.

This clonotype was seen at least ten times. The chain carries TRBV5-6 and TRBJ2-3, with TRBD2 matching over 10 bases. The germline V gene has CDR1 SGHDT and CDR2 YYEEEE. The CDR3 sequence is 13 residues long. J gave up 4 bases and V 8 bases, and 4 bases lay outside the gene matches. The CDR3 is CASTSGVADTQYF. The CDR3 nucleotides read TGTGCCAGTACTAGCGGGGTAGCAGATACGCAGTATTTT. The full variable domain, with the rest looked up from reference TRBV5-6 and TRBJ2-3, is DAGVTQSPTHLIKTRGQQVTLRCSPKSGHDTVSWYQQALGQGPQFIFQYYEEEERQRGNFPDRFSGHQFPNYSSELNVNALLLGDSALYLCASTSGVADTQYFGPGTRLTVL.

V is TRBV11-2 and J is TRBJ2-5; 9 bases line up with TRBD2. Germline CDR1 is SGHAT and CDR2 is FQNNGV. The CDR3 totals 14 residues. V lost 6 bases, J lost 4 bases, and 6 bases stayed unmatched. This chain's CDR3 is CASRHPGLAETQYF. The CDR3 region has the DNA TGTGCCAGCAGACATCCGGGACTAGCAGAGACCCAGTACTTC.

Only a few counts were recorded for this clonotype. The chain uses TRBV11-2 and TRBJ2-7, with 10 bases matching TRBD1. CDR3 length equals 13 residues. The V gene end was trimmed by 6 bases and the J gene end by 2 bases; junction bases not matched to a gene: 1. Germline lookup yields CDR1 SGHAT and CDR2 FQNNGV. The CDR3 nucleotides read TGTGCCAGCAGGGACAGGGGGGCCTACGAGCAGTACGTC. It codes for CASRDRGAYEQYV.

This clonotype has a handful of counts. This chain joins TRBV7-2 and TRBJ1-5, with D perhaps matching TRBD1 (6 bases). Trimming stripped 2 bases from V and 0 bases from J, with 11 bases between. Germline assignment: CDR1 SGHTA and CDR2 FQGNSA. The CDR3 spans 16 residues. CDR3 amino acids: CASSLQQGYSNQPQHF. Written as DNA, the CDR3 is TGTGCCAGCAGCTTACAACAGGGTTATAGCAATCAGCCCCAGCATTTT.

This clonotype was found a few times. The chain links TRBV19 to TRBJ2-3; a weak D match, TRBD2 (6 bases). Germline CDR1 reads LNHDA; CDR2 reads SQIVND (reference sequence). V was clipped by 6 bases and J by 2 bases, with 12 bases between them. CDR3 length equals 14 residues. The CDR3 region is CASRRRGYTDTQYF. In DNA form, the CDR3 reads TGTGCCAGTAGAAGGCGGGGATACACAGATACGCAGTATTTT.

This clonotype was found a few times. V gene TRBV11-2 combines with J gene TRBJ2-1, with D possibly TRBD2 on 7 matching bases. CDR1 and CDR2 (germline): SGHAT, FQNNGV. The CDR3 totals 15 residues. V dropped 5 bases and J dropped 9 bases, with 20 bases sitting between them. The CDR3 DNA is TGTGCCAGCAGCCTCCCGAGCTCGGGGGGCGGTGAGCAGTTCTTC. Amino acid sequence: CASSLPSSGGGEQFF.

This clonotype was recorded at least ten times. This chain joins TRBV6-1 and TRBJ1-5, with 9 bases lining up with TRBD1. The germline V gene has CDR1 MNHNS and CDR2 SASEGT. V trimming: 3 bases; J trimming: 6 bases; junction bases outside the gene matches: 27. The CDR3 sequence is 22 residues long. The CDR3 nucleotides are TGTGCCAGCAGTGATGGAGAAATTCGGGACAGGGTTGTTTGGGGGGACTCTCAGCCCCAGCATTTT. Protein: CASSDGEIRDRVVWGDSQPQHF.

This clonotype has a count of ten or more. The CDR3 coding sequence is TGTGCCAGCAGTTTTGAGACCGGGGAGCTGTTTTTT. Translating gives CASSFETGELFF. The rearrangement links TRBV12-3 or TRBV12-4 to TRBJ2-2; D not certain. There are 12 residues in the CDR3. Trimming took 3 bases from V and 5 from J, leaving 4 bases between them.

The CDR3 sequence: CASSQPGQGYSYGYTF. The DNA for the CDR3 is TGTGCCAGCAGCCAACCGGGACAGGGATATAGCTATGGCTACACCTTC. The chain is built from TRBV4-2 and TRBJ1-2, with TRBD1 matching 9 bases. The CDR3 is 16 residues long. Unmatched junction bases numbered 8, after V lost 2 bases and J lost 4 bases. The germline gives CDR1 LGHNA, CDR2 YNFKEQ.

The rearrangement uses TRBV20-1 and TRBJ1-1; 9 bases are a match to TRBD1. V was clipped by 4 bases and J by 4 bases; unmatched bases: 10. This CDR3 is 15 amino acids long. Germline values: CDR1 DFQATT, CDR2 SNEGSKA (reference sequence). In nucleotides, the CDR3 is TGCAGTGCTAACAGGGGGCGGGTAACTAGCACTGAAGCTTTCTTT. This translates into CSANRGRVTSTEAFF.

This clonotype was picked up a small number of times. The chain links TRBV7-3 to TRBJ2-5, with D maybe TRBD2 (6 bases). V lost 4 bases, J lost 5 bases, and 11 bases lay in between. The CDR3 sequence is 13 residues long. CDR1 SGHTA and CDR2 FQGTGA come from the germline V gene. CDR3 DNA: TGTGCCAGCAGCTACCGGGGGAGGGAGACCCAGTACTTC. Translating gives CASSYRGRETQYF.

This clonotype was detected only a few times. The rearrangement uses TRBV30 and TRBJ1-2; D might be TRBD1 (6 bases). Germline CDR1 GTSNPN, CDR2 SVGIG (reference sequence). This CDR3 contains 14 residues. V was trimmed by 8 bases and J by 7 bases, leaving 23 bases between them. CDR3 sequence reads: CAGTLSLGTTGYTF. DNA for the CDR3: TGTGCCGGGACCCTGAGCCTCGGGACAACTGGCTACACCTTC.

The V and J genes are TRBV20-1 and TRBJ1-2; D call uncertain. Trimming removed 1 base from V and 8 bases from J, with 14 bases in between. Per the germline V gene, CDR1 is DFQATT and CDR2 is SNEGSKA (reference sequence). This CDR3 is built from 13 residues. CDR3 residues: CSARVIGPLGYTF. The DNA for the CDR3 is TGCAGTGCTAGAGTAATTGGGCCTCTCGGCTACACCTTC.

J is TRBJ2-2 and V is TRBV13, with 9 positions matching TRBD1. Looked up from germline, CDR1 is PRHDT and CDR2 is FYEKMQ (reference sequence). V trimming: 10 bases; J trimming: 2 bases; junction bases outside the gene matches: 5. The CDR3 is 14 amino acids. CDR3 DNA: TGTGCCACTGGGACAGGGCTTAACACCGGGGAGCTGTTTTTT. Its protein product is CATGTGLNTGELFF.

The rearrangement uses TRBV2 and TRBJ2-7, with TRBD2 matching over 13 bases. The CDR3 consists of 16 residues. The junction had 11 bases not matched to a gene; V was cut back by 8 bases and J by 4 bases. CDR1 SNHLY and CDR2 FYNNEI come from the germline V gene. CDR3 sequence: CASSLPGTSGEYEQYV. Here the CDR3 DNA reads TGTGCCAGCTCCCTACCGGGGACTAGCGGGGAGTACGAGCAGTACGTC.

V is TRBV4-1 and J is TRBJ1-1; D is undetermined. Germline CDR1 is MGHRA and CDR2 is YSYEKL. Deletions cut 0 bases from V and 4 bases from J, with 9 bases between. This CDR3 region has 14 residues. This CDR3 is CASSQDSRFTEAFF. Written as DNA, the CDR3 is TGCGCCAGCAGCCAAGATAGCCGGTTCACTGAAGCTTTCTTT.

This clonotype was observed a few times. The J gene is TRBJ2-1, the V gene TRBV9; D is perhaps TRBD2 (5 bases). The germline V gene has CDR1 SGDLS and CDR2 YYNGEE. The V end was cut by 0 bases, the J end by 0 bases, with 10 bases between. The CDR3 sequence is 16 residues long. DNA for the CDR3: TGTGCCAGCAGCGTAGGGTTAGCGAGCTCCTACAATGAGCAGTTCTTC. Translating gives CASSVGLASSYNEQFF.

This clonotype was counted between two and nine times. The chain combines TRBV5-1 with TRBJ2-5; weak D call: TRBD2 (6 bases). The V gene's germline CDR1 is SGHRS and CDR2 YFSETQ. V shed 2 bases and J shed 4 bases, with 12 bases lying between them. The CDR3 sequence is 14 residues long. The CDR3 sequence: CASSFDVGGETQYF. CDR3 nucleotides: TGCGCCAGCAGCTTCGATGTCGGGGGAGAGACCCAGTACTTC.

This clonotype was seen a few times. This chain links TRBV20-1 with TRBJ2-7; D is possibly TRBD1 (5 bases). V was cut by 2 bases and J by 3 bases, with 20 bases left in between. Germline V lookup: CDR1 DFQATT, CDR2 SNEGSKA (reference sequence). CDR3 length: 16 residues. DNA of the CDR3: TGCAGTGCTAGATCCGCCTCGGACACTTTCCACTACGAGCAGTACTTC. It encodes CSARSASDTFHYEQYF.

A few counts support this clonotype. The chain combines TRBV5-8 with TRBJ1-1; D not certain. Germline CDR1 and CDR2: SGHTS and YDEGEE. The CDR3 is 15 residues long. V lost 1 base and J 0 bases, leaving 10 bases between the germline ends. The CDR3 is CASSLQRRVNTEAFF. CDR3 coding DNA: TGTGCCAGCAGCTTGCAAAGGCGGGTGAACACTGAAGCTTTCTTT. Complete variable domain (other parts from reference TRBV5-8 and TRBJ1-1): EAGVTQSPTHLIKTRGQQATLRCSPISGHTSVYWYQQALGLGLQFLLWYDEGEERNRGNFPPRFSGRQFPNYSSELNVNALELEDSALYLCASSLQRRVNTEAFFGQGTRLTVV.

This clonotype was observed at least ten times. The chain uses TRBV7-2 and TRBJ1-6, with D uncertain. The CDR3 is 15 residues long. Germline V gives CDR1 SGHTA, CDR2 FQGNSA. With 5 bases removed from V and 8 bases from J, the gap between germline ends came to 16 bases. CDR3 loop: CASSPYQVGDSPLHF. The CDR3 coding sequence is TGTGCCAGCAGCCCCTACCAGGTCGGGGATTCACCCCTCCACTTT.

This clonotype has at least ten counts. This sequence joins TRBV2 and TRBJ2-3, with 7 bases identical to TRBD1. Germline V gene sequence: CDR1 SNHLY, CDR2 FYNNEI. With V trimmed by 6 bases and J by 1 base, 4 bases remained unmatched. The CDR3 loop spans 14 amino acids. The CDR3 spells CASSRDSRTDTQYF. The DNA of the CDR3 is TGTGCCAGCAGCCGGGACAGTCGCACAGATACGCAGTATTTT.

The table lists this clonotype with a few counts. The V and J genes are TRBV5-1 and TRBJ2-3; the match to TRBD2 covers 11 bases. The trim removed 3 bases at V and 0 bases at J, leaving 15 bases unmatched. Per germline, CDR1 SGHRS and CDR2 YFSETQ. This CDR3 has 20 residues. As DNA, the CDR3 is TGCGCCAGCAGCTCGAGAGCTCTGACTAGCGGGGATCGAAGCACAGATACGCAGTATTTT. Its protein is CASSSRALTSGDRSTDTQYF.